The entry below describes one T cell receptor (beta chain). The CDR3 has 15 amino acids. J was trimmed by 1 base and V by 5 bases; bases with no gene match: 7. Germline V gene data show CDR1 as DFQATT and CDR2 as SNEGSKA (reference sequence). The record originates from a study of CDR3 diversity in severe acne. TCRdb re-called the PCR reads through MiXCR, storing one row per CDR3 protein. The sample includes 89,000 or so distinct CDR3 sequences, around half of them seen just once. The source is a male donor in good health, serving as a control. The sample comprised blood. The chain carries TRBV20-1 and TRBJ2-3; 9 nucleotides agree with TRBD2. The CDR3 region has the DNA TGCAGTGCTGCCGACGTAGCGGGAGGCACAGATACGCAGTATTTT. This translates into CSAADVAGGTDTQYF.